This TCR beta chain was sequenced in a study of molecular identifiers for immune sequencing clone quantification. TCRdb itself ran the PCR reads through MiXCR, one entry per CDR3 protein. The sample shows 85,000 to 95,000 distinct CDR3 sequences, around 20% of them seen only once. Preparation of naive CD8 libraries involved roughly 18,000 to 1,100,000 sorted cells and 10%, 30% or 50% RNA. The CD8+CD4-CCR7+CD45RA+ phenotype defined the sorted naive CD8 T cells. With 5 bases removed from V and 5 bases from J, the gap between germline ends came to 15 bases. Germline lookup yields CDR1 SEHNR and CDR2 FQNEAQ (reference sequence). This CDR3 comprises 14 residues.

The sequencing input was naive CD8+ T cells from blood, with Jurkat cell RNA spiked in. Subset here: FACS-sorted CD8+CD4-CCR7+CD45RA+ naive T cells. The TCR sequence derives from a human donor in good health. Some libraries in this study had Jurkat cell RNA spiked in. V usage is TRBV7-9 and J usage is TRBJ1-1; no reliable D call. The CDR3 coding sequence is TGTGCCAGCAGCCAAGTGGGGTGGCGGACTGAAGCTTTCTTT. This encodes CASSQVGWRTEAFF.